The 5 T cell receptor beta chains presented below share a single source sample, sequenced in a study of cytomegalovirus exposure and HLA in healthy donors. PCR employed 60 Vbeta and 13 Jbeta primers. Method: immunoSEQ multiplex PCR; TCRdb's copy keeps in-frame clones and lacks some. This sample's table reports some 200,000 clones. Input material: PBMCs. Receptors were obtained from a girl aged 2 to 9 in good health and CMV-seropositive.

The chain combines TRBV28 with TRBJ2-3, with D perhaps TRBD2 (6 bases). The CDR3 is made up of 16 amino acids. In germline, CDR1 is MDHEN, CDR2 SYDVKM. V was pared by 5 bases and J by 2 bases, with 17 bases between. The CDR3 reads CASSVGTSSFTDTQYF. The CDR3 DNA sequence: TGTGCCAGCAGTGTAGGGACTTCCTCGTTCACAGATACGCAGTATTTT.

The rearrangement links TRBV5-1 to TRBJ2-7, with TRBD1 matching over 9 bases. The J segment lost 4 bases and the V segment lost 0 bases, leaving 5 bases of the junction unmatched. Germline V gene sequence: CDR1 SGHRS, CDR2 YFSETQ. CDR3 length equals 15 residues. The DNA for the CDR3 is TGCGCCAGCAGCTTGGGCGGGACAGGGTTTTACGAGCAGTACTTC. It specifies CASSLGGTGFYEQYF.

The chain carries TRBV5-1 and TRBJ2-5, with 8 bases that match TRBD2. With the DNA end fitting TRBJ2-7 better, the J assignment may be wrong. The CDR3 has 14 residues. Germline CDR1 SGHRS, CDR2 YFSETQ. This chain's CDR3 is CASSPTGTSYEQYF. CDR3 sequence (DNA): TGCGCCAGCAGCCCGACCGGGACTAGCTACGAGCAGTACTTC.

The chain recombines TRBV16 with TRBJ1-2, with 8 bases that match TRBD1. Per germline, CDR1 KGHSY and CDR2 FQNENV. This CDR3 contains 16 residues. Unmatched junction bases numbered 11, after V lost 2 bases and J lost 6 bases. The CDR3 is CASSQTGTGQVNGYTF. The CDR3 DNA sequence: TGTGCCAGCAGCCAAACCGGGACGGGACAGGTGAATGGCTACACCTTC.

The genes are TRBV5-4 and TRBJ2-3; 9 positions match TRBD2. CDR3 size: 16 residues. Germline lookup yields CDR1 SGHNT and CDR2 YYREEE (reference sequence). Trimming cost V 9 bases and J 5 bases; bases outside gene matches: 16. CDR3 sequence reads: CANRGAGGPRRDTQYF. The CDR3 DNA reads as TGTGCCAACCGGGGTGCGGGAGGGCCCAGGCGAGATACGCAGTATTTT. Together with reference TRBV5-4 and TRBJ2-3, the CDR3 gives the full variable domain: ETGVTQSPTHLIKTRGQQVTLRCSSQSGHNTVSWYQQALGQGPQFIFQYYREEENGRGNFPPRFSGLQFPNYSSELNVNALELDDSALYLCANRGAGGPRRDTQYFGPGTRLTVL.